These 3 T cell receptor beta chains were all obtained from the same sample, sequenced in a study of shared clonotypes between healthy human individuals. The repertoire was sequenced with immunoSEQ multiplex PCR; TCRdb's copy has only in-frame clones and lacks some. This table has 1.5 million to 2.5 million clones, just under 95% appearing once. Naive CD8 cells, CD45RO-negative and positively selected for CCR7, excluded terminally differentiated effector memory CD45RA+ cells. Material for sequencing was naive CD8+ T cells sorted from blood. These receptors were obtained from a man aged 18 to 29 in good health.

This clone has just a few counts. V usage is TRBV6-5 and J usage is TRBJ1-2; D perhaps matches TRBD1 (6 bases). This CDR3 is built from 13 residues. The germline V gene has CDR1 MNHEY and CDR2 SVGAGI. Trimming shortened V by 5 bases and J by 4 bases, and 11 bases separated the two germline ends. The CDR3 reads CASSPTGAYGYTF. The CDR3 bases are TGTGCCAGCAGTCCGACAGGCGCCTATGGCTACACCTTC.

CDR3 loop: CASALGGGTEAFF. The CDR3 DNA sequence: TGTGCCAGCGCCCTAGGGGGGGGCACTGAAGCTTTCTTT. The genes are TRBV5-6 and TRBJ1-1, with a tentative D call TRBD1 (6 bases). V lost 7 bases and J lost 4, with 14 bases in between. The CDR3 has 13 residues. Germline V lookup: CDR1 SGHDT, CDR2 YYEEEE.

In DNA, the CDR3 is TGTGCCAGCAGCAAACCGGGACAGGGGATGATCGAGCAGTACTTC. It is translated as CASSKPGQGMIEQYF. The chain has TRBV7-4 and TRBJ2-7, with 10 bases lining up with TRBD1. The junction had 10 bases not matched to a gene; V was cut back by 5 bases and J by 6 bases. The CDR3 totals 15 residues. The V gene's germline CDR1 is SGHVT and CDR2 SQSDAQ.